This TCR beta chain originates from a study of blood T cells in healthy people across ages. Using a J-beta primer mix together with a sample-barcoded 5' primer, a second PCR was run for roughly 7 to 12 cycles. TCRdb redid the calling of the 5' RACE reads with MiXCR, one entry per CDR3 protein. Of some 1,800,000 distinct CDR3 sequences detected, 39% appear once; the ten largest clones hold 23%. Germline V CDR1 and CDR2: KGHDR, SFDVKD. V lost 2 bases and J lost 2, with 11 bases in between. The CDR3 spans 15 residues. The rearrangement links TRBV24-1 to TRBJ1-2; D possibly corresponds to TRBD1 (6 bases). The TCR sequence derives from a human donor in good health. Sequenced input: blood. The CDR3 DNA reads TGTGCCACCAGTGATTCGGGGCAGGGGAACTATGGCTACACCTTC. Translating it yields CATSDSGQGNYGYTF.